This T cell receptor beta chain comes out of a study of identical twins. Findings and caveats of the study: Conclusions rested on cross-sectional statistics rather than following the same donors.

This clonotype was seen a few times. Its antigen is unidentified. Germline CDR1 is DFQATT and CDR2 is SNEGSKA (reference sequence). V lost 5 bases, J lost 7 bases, and 11 bases lay in between. The CDR3 is made up of 11 amino acids. TCRdb reprocessed the 5' RACE reads via MiXCR and lists one record per CDR3 protein. The table has about 720,000 distinct CDR3 sequences, roughly 20% seen once; the top ten hold about 12%. This sample also belongs to another study, concerning T cells expressing NK-cell markers.

The sequenced material came from PBMCs. This clonotype originated in a woman aged 18-29 years in good health. The chain uses TRBV20-1 and TRBJ1-1, with a tentative D call TRBD1 (5 bases). The CDR3 sequence is CSAVRQSEAFF. In DNA form, the CDR3 reads TGCAGTGCTGTTAGACAGAGTGAAGCTTTCTTT.